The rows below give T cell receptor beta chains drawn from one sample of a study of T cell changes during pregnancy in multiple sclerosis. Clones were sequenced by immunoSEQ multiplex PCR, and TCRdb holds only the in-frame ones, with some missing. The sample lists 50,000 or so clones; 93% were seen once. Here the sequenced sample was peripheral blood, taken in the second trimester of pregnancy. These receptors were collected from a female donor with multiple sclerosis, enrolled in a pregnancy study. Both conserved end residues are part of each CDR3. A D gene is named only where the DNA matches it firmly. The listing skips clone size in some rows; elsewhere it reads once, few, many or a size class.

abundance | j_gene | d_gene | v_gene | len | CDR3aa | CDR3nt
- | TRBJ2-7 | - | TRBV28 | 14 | CASGTGSVGYEQYF | TGTGCCAGCGGAACAGGGTCGGTTGGCTACGAGCAGTACTTC
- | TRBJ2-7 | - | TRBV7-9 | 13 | CASSLGASYEQYF | TGTGCCAGCAGCTTAGGAGCCTCCTACGAGCAGTACTTC
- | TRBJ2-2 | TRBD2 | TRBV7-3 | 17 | CASSLVPSGVNTGELFF | TGTGCCAGCAGTCTAGTCCCTAGCGGGGTGAACACCGGGGAGCTGTTTTTT
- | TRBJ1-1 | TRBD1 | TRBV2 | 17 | CASSENPRGPSDTEAFF | TGTGCCAGCAGTGAAAACCCGAGGGGGCCTTCGGACACTGAAGCTTTCTTT
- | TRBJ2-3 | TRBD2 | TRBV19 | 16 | CASSKTSGTSEDTQYF | TGTGCCAGTAGTAAGACTAGCGGGACGTCAGAAGATACGCAGTATTTT
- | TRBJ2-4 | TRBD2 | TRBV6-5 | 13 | CASSLAGINIQYF | TGTGCCAGCAGTCTAGCGGGAATCAACATTCAGTACTTC
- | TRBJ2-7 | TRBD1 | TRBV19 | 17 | CASSSTAGQGKTYEQYF | TGTGCCAGTAGTTCAACGGCGGGACAGGGGAAAACTTACGAGCAGTACTTC
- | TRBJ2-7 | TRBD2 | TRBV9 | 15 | CASSGTLGGPDEQYF | TGTGCCAGCAGCGGGACTTTGGGAGGGCCCGACGAGCAGTACTTC
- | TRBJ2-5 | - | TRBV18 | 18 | CASSPPDRLRDMMETQYF | TGTGCCAGCTCACCACCGGATCGATTGCGGGATATGATGGAGACCCAGTACTTC
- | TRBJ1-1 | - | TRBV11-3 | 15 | CASSLSHLGGTEAFF | TGTGCCAGCAGCTTAAGCCATTTGGGGGGAACTGAAGCTTTCTTT
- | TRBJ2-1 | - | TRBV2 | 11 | CASSPATVTFF | TGTGCCAGCAGTCCCGCGACAGTAACGTTCTTC
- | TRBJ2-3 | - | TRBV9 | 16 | CASSPHVRGGTDTQYF | TGTGCCAGCAGCCCCCATGTACGCGGGGGCACAGATACGCAGTATTTT
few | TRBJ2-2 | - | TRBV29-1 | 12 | CSVHQDTGELFF | TGCAGCGTTCACCAGGACACCGGGGAGCTGTTTTTT
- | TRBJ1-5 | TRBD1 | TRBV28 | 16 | CASSRGPGQMIQPQHF | TGTGCCAGCAGTCGGGGACCGGGACAGATGATTCAGCCCCAGCATTTT
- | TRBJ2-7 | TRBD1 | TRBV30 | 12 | CAFTGERYEQYF | TGTGCCTTCACAGGGGAGCGGTACGAGCAGTACTTC
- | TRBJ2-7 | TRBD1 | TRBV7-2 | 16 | CASSLTGGGGSHEQYF | TGTGCCAGCAGCCTTACAGGGGGCGGCGGGAGCCACGAGCAGTACTTC
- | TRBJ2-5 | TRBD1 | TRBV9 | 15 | CASSGRQGAGETQYF | TGTGCCAGCAGCGGCAGACAGGGGGCTGGGGAGACCCAGTACTTC
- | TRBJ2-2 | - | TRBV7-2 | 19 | CASSHAIGQGGGNTGELFF | TGTGCCAGCAGCCACGCGATCGGACAGGGAGGGGGGAACACCGGGGAGCTGTTTTTT
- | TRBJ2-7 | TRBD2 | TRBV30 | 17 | CAWSGGQTSGSGYEQYF | TGTGCCTGGAGTGGCGGACAGACTAGCGGGAGTGGATACGAGCAGTACTTC
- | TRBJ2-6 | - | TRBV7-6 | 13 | CASSTGGANVLTF | TGTGCCAGCAGTACCGGTGGGGCCAACGTCCTGACTTTC
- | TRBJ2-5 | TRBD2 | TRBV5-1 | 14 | CASSLNSGRETQYF | TGCGCCAGCAGCTTGAATAGCGGGAGGGAGACCCAGTACTTC
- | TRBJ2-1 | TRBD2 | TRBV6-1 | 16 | CASSVGLADSYNEQFF | TGTGCCAGCAGTGTGGGACTAGCGGACTCCTACAATGAGCAGTTCTTC
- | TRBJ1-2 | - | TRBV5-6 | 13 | CASSLAGIDGYTF | TGTGCCAGCAGCTTGGCAGGGATTGATGGCTACACCTTC
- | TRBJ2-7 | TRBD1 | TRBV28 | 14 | CASSLDRGRGEQYF | TGTGCCAGCAGTTTGGACAGGGGGCGGGGCGAGCAGTACTTC
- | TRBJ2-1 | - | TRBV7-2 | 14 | CASSLNGNYNEQFF | TGTGCCAGCAGCTTAAACGGGAACTACAATGAGCAGTTCTTC
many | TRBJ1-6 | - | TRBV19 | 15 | CASSGGGAGNSPLHF | TGTGCCAGTAGTGGCGGGGGCGCCGGGAATTCACCCCTCCACTTT
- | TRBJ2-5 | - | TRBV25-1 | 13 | CASSADSQETQYF | TGTGCCAGCAGTGCAGACAGTCAAGAGACCCAGTACTTC
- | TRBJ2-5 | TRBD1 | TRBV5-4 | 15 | CASSLSTGVQETQYF | TGTGCCAGCAGCTTATCGACAGGGGTGCAAGAGACCCAGTACTTC
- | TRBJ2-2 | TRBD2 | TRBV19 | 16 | CASSIGPAGGAGELFF | TGTGCCAGTAGTATCGGTCCAGCGGGAGGGGCCGGGGAGCTGTTTTTT
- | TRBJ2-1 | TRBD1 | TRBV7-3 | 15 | CASSLRTGGLDEQFF | TGTGCCAGCAGCTTAAGGACAGGGGGCCTTGATGAGCAGTTCTTC
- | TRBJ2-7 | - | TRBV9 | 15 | CASSVGPQTNYEQYF | TGTGCCAGCAGCGTTGGCCCCCAGACAAACTACGAGCAGTACTTC
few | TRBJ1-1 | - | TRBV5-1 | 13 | CASKGLLNTEAFF | TGCGCCAGCAAGGGGCTTTTGAACACTGAAGCTTTCTTT
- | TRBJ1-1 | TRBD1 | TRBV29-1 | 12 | CSVSPGGTEAFF | TGCAGCGTCTCTCCAGGGGGAACTGAAGCTTTCTTT
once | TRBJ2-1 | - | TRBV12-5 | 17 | CASGLVLGGDPYNEQFF | TGTGCTAGTGGTTTGGTATTAGGGGGGGACCCCTACAATGAGCAGTTCTTC
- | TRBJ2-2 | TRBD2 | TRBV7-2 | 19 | CASSLGGRLAGGFTGELFF | TGTGCCAGCAGCTTAGGGGGGAGGCTAGCGGGAGGCTTCACCGGGGAGCTGTTTTTT
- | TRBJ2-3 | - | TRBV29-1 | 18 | CSVEPRLTWSGSTDTQYF | TGCAGCGTTGAACCCAGACTGACCTGGAGCGGGAGCACAGATACGCAGTATTTT
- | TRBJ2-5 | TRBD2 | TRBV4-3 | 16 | CASSQRREGPRKTQYF | TGCGCCAGCAGCCAACGGCGGGAGGGCCCTCGGAAGACCCAGTACTTC
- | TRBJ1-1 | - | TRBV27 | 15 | CASSHHSGVRGEAFF | TGTGCCAGCAGCCATCACAGTGGGGTACGGGGTGAAGCTTTCTTT